The TCR beta chain under discussion was sequenced for a study of T cell changes during pregnancy in multiple sclerosis. Germline assignment: CDR1 LNHDA and CDR2 SQIVND (reference sequence). Unmatched junction bases numbered 6, after V lost 6 bases and J lost 2 bases. CDR3 length: 14 amino acids. The method was immunoSEQ multiplex PCR; TCRdb's version includes in-frame clones alone and lacks a portion of them. Among roughly 40,000 clones, more than 85% were seen once, and the ten largest hold about 0.51%. The specimen comprised CD4+ T cells from peripheral blood mononuclear cells, sampled in the second trimester of pregnancy. The chain couples TRBV19 to TRBJ1-2; 7 nucleotides line up with TRBD1. The sequence came from a female donor in good health, enrolled as a control in a pregnancy study. The CDR3 region has the DNA TGTGCCAGTAGCCCGCAGGGACAGAACTATGGCTACACCTTC. The encoded protein is CASSPQGQNYGYTF.